These 13 T cell receptor beta chains were sequenced from one sample in a study of TIL therapy for anti-PD-1-resistant metastatic lung cancer. The immunoSEQ assay was v3. This table comes from immunoSEQ multiplex PCR, and its TCRdb copy is limited to in-frame clones, with some not included. Among roughly 9,800 clones listed, 55% to 60% were seen once. Indicated time point: pre-treatment sample, taken before nivolumab and TIL therapy. Pleural nodules or supraclavicular lymph nodes made up most of the excised metastases sampled. Sequencing used tumor tissue, obtained at baseline. These receptors all come from a person between 25 and 79 years old with non-small cell lung cancer.

The rearrangement joins TRBV5-1 to TRBJ1-4; TRBD1 aligns across 8 bases. V lost 7 bases to trimming and J lost 5 bases; unmatched junction nucleotides: 4. CDR1 and CDR2 (germline): SGHRS, YFSETQ. The length of the CDR3 is 13 residues. The CDR3 here is CASGTGPNEKLFF. CDR3 DNA: TGCGCCAGCGGGACAGGACCGAATGAAAAACTGTTTTTT.

The chain carries TRBV10-1 and TRBJ2-3; maybe TRBD1 (6 bases). The length of the CDR3 is 13 residues. V shed 7 bases and J shed 4 bases, with 12 bases lying between them. CDR1 is WNHNN, CDR2 SYGVQD, per germline (reference sequence). In DNA, the CDR3 is TGCGCCAGCAACGACAGGTCTTCAGATACGCAGTATTTT. It codes for CASNDRSSDTQYF.

This clone was counted once. The chain is built from TRBV10-2 and TRBJ1-3; no clear D. The V and J ends lost 4 bases and 3 bases respectively, with 7 bases between them. CDR3 size: 13 residues. In germline, CDR1 is WSHSY, CDR2 SAAADI. CDR3: CASSVPGGNTIYF. CDR3 DNA sequence: TGCGCCAGCAGTGTACCGGGTGGAAACACCATATATTTT.

The chain carries TRBV28 and TRBJ1-2; D is unclear. V lost 2 bases to trimming and J lost 7 bases, with 8 bases between them. In germline, CDR1 is MDHEN, CDR2 SYDVKM. This CDR3 has 12 residues. The CDR3 DNA is TGTGCCAGCAGTTTACCGGGGTTTGGCTACACCTTC. Protein: CASSLPGFGYTF.

This clone turned up a few times. The gene calls are TRBV29-1 and TRBJ2-5; 7 positions match TRBD1. The CDR3 has 11 amino acids. The germline V gene encodes CDR1 SQVTM and CDR2 ANQGSEA. The V gene end was trimmed by 6 bases and the J gene end by 5 bases; junction bases not matched to a gene: 3. The CDR3 loop is CSVTGSETQYF. The CDR3 nucleotides are TGCAGCGTGACAGGGTCTGAGACCCAGTACTTC.

The gene calls are TRBV7-6 and TRBJ1-2; perhaps TRBD1 as D (5 bases). Germline V CDR1 and CDR2: SGHVS, FNYEAQ. The CDR3 runs to 11 residues. Trimming pared 3 bases from V and 7 bases from J, leaving 6 bases between. CDR3 amino acids: CASSFGAGYTF. The DNA of the CDR3 is TGTGCCAGCAGCTTTGGGGCTGGCTACACCTTC.

This clone is medium-sized. V and J are TRBV2 and TRBJ2-7; possibly TRBD1 for D (6 bases). Germline lookup yields CDR1 SNHLY and CDR2 FYNNEI. This CDR3 has 13 residues. V gave up 7 bases and J gave up 3 bases, with 13 bases separating them. CDR3 nucleotides: TGTGCCAGCAACCAGGAACAGGGCTACGAGCAGTACTTC. The encoded protein is CASNQEQGYEQYF. Full variable domain (outside the CDR3, taken from reference TRBV2 and TRBJ2-7): EPEVTQTPSHQVTQMGQEVILRCVPISNHLYFYWYRQILGQKVEFLVSFYNNEISEKSEIFDDQFSVERPDGSNFTLKIRSTKLEDSAMYFCASNQEQGYEQYFGPGTRLTVT.

J is TRBJ1-1 and V is TRBV5-5; D possibly corresponds to TRBD1 (5 bases). The CDR3 contains 14 residues. The germline CDR1 and CDR2 sequences are SGHKS and YYEKEE (reference sequence). Trimming took 0 bases from V and 5 from J, leaving 11 bases between them. CDR3 DNA sequence: TGTGCCAGCAGCTTGGTTGGGGCGAGGACTGAAGCTTTCTTT. This translates into CASSLVGARTEAFF. The entire variable domain, with the rest obtained from reference TRBV5-5 and TRBJ1-1, is as follows: DAGVTQSPTHLIKTRGQQVTLRCSPISGHKSVSWYQQVLGQGPQFIFQYYEKEERGRGNFPDRFSARQFPNYSSELNVNALLLGDSALYLCASSLVGARTEAFFGQGTRLTVV.

The chain uses TRBV5-1 and TRBJ2-1, with TRBD2 identical over 8 bases. Germline loops: CDR1 SGHRS, CDR2 YFSETQ. The CDR3 spans 15 residues. The V segment lost 5 bases and the J segment 0 bases; nucleotides outside the gene matches: 4. The CDR3 protein is CASSWTSFSYNEQFF. CDR3 nucleotide sequence: TGCGCCAGCAGTTGGACTAGCTTCTCCTACAATGAGCAGTTCTTC.

CDR3 sequence (DNA): TGTGCCAGCAGTTACCAACCCCGCTCTCCGGATTCACCCCTCCACTTT. This translates into CASSYQPRSPDSPLHF. This sequence joins TRBV6-6 and TRBJ1-6; D is uncertain. Germline-derived CDR1 and CDR2 are MNHNY and SVGAGI (reference sequence). CDR3 size: 16 residues. V was clipped by 2 bases and J by 8 bases, with 16 bases between them.

This chain joins TRBV28 and TRBJ1-2; tentative D call: TRBD1 (6 bases). The V end was cut by 5 bases, the J end by 1 base, with 14 bases between. CDR3 length equals 15 residues. Per the germline V gene, CDR1 is MDHEN and CDR2 is SYDVKM. CDR3 coding DNA: TGTGCCAGCAGTAGGAGGGGGGGGAATAACTATGGCTACACCTTC. This encodes CASSRRGGNNYGYTF.

The gene calls are TRBV6-1 and TRBJ2-1; D is unresolved. V lost 6 bases, J lost 5 bases, and 14 bases lay in between. In germline, CDR1 is MNHNS, CDR2 SASEGT. The CDR3 extends over 14 amino acids. In nucleotides, the CDR3 is TGTGCCAGCAGACAAGGAGTTTGGAACAATGAGCAGTTCTTC. It translates to CASRQGVWNNEQFF.

J is TRBJ1-4 and V is TRBV15, with D unclear. Trimming stripped 1 base from V and 8 bases from J, with 8 bases between. Germline V CDR1 and CDR2: LNHNV, YYDKDF (reference sequence). The length of the CDR3 is 13 residues. In DNA form, the CDR3 reads TGTGCCACCAGCAGAGGACTGACCGAAAAACTGTTTTTT. Translated, it gives CATSRGLTEKLFF.